This T cell receptor beta chain was sequenced during a study of CD8+ T cells in alopecia areata. Background on the study: The authors grafted skin from roughly 6-12-month-old C3H/HeJ donors with spontaneous alopecia onto roughly 6-10-week-old female C3H/HeJ mice.

This clone was seen only a few times. Its antigen is currently unknown. Genes here carry mouse names. The read falls 3 residues short of the CDR3 end, and the missing part is taken from the germline J gene. The length of the CDR3 is 14 residues. Germline CDR1 NNHNN, CDR2 SYGAGS (reference sequence). The trim removed 6 bases at V and 4 bases at J, leaving 4 bases unmatched. Sorting of pooled cutaneous lymph node cells was based on CD4, CD8alpha, NKG2D, NKG2ACE and other markers. Study-level points and caveats: Elevated clonality characterized lesional scalp relative to normal scalp, particularly in alopecia totalis/universalis.

RNA was isolated and reverse transcribed to cDNA, the sequencing template. Here immunoSEQ multiplex PCR was the method, and the copy in TCRdb shows in-frame clones only, minus some. The sample is made up of 200,000 to 300,000 clones, none counted only once. Sequenced sample: CD4+ T cells sorted from a lymph node. The rearrangement uses TRBV13-2 and TRBJ1-6; 7 nucleotides match TRBD1. TRBJ1-6 is labeled an ORF, and its function is uncertain. This TCR was recovered from a C3H/HeJ mouse with alopecia areata. For the strain, the MHC haplotype given is H2-k. The CDR3 is CASVSGQYNSPLYF. The CDR3 DNA, read in part, is TGTGCCAGCGTTTCGGGACAGTATAATTCGCCC.